This T cell receptor beta chain was retrieved from a study of neurological immune-mediated disorders. On the study more broadly: Of the multiple sclerosis patients, 34 in total, some 30 were relapsing-remitting and 3 were secondary progressive.

Synthesis of cDNA used 5'RACE (with 10-nucleotide random UMIs). From the 5' RACE reads, TCRdb called clonotypes with MiXCR, one entry per CDR3 protein. This sample has roughly 38,000 distinct CDR3 sequences, with 2.5% found just once. General study results and limits: Association with the multiple sclerosis repertoire cluster was not found for any clinical or MRI feature.

The CDR3 totals 15 residues. Trimming shortened V by 3 bases and J by 1 base, and 10 bases separated the two germline ends. Where libraries were unsorted, they were derived from 2 million PBMCs stored at -80 degrees C. This clonotype came up many times. Antigen specificity is unknown. The chain has TRBV12-3 or TRBV12-4 and TRBJ2-1; tentatively, D is TRBD2 (6 bases). The sequence was collected from a man in his thirties or forties with multiple sclerosis. The sequencing sample was made of PBMCs. The DNA of the CDR3 is TGTGCCAGCAGTTTGAGTGCGGGGTCCTACAATGAGCAGTTCTTC. Protein sequence: CASSLSAGSYNEQFF.